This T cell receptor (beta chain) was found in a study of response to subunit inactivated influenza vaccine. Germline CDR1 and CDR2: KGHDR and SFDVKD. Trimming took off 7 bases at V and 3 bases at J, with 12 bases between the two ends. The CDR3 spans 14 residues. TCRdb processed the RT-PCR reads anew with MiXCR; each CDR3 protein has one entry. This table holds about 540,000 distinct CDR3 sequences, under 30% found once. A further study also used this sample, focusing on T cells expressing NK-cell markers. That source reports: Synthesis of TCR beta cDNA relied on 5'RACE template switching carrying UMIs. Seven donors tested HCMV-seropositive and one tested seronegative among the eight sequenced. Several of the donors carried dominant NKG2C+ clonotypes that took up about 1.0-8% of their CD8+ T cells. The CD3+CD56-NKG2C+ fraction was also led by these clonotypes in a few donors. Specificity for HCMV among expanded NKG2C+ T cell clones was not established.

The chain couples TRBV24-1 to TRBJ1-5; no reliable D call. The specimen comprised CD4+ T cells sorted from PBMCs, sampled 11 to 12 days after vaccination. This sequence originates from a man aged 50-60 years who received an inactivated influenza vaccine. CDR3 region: CATSPSGINQPQHF. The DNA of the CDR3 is TGTGCCACCAGCCCCTCGGGTATCAATCAGCCCCAGCATTTT.